The 16 T cell receptor beta chains in this list originate from one sample, sequenced in a study of shared clonotypes between healthy human individuals. Data came from immunoSEQ multiplex PCR; TCRdb stores just in-frame clones and leaves some out. The profile shows 560,000 or so clones, roughly 95% of them singletons. As defined, naive CD8 cells were CD45RO-negative and positively selected for CCR7, with terminally differentiated effector memory CD45RA+ cells excluded. Source material: naive CD8+ T cells sorted from blood. These receptors all stem from a woman between 25 and 40 years old in good health.

This chain connects TRBV28 to TRBJ1-2, with D unresolved. Germline V gene lookup returns CDR1 MDHEN and CDR2 SYDVKM. Trimming removed 11 bases at V and 3 bases at J, with 10 bases between. The length of the CDR3 is 11 residues. The CDR3 nucleotides are TGTGCCGGATCAAACTACTATGGCTACACCTTC. Protein sequence: CAGSNYYGYTF.

The chain is built from TRBV6-1 and TRBJ2-1, with unresolved D. There are 11 residues in the CDR3. Germline-derived CDR1 and CDR2 are MNHNS and SASEGT. Trimming cost V 1 base and J 5 bases, with 0 bases left between them. The CDR3 coding sequence is TGTGCCAGCAGTGAAGACAATGAGCAGTTCTTC. Translated: CASSEDNEQFF.

The chain is built from TRBV16 and TRBJ2-1; 13 bases fit TRBD2. V lost 4 bases, J lost 5 bases, and 2 bases stayed unmatched. Per germline, CDR1 KGHSY and CDR2 FQNENV. The length of the CDR3 is 15 residues. CDR3 sequence (DNA): TGTGCCAGCAGCCCCGGACTAGCGGGGGACAATGAGCAGTTCTTC. Translation gives CASSPGLAGDNEQFF. The full variable domain, its missing parts supplied by reference TRBV16 and TRBJ2-1, is GEEVAQTPKHLVRGEGQKAKLYCAPIKGHSYVFWYQQVLKNEFKFLISFQNENVFDETGMPKERFSAKCLPNSPCSLEIQATKLEDSAVYFCASSPGLAGDNEQFFGPGTRLTVL.

This sequence joins TRBV7-9 and TRBJ2-7, with 10 bases that match TRBD2. Germline CDR1 and CDR2: SEHNR and FQNEAQ (reference sequence). This CDR3 is built from 16 residues. With 5 bases clipped from V and 4 bases from J, the junction kept 11 bases outside the gene matches. CDR3 bases: TGTGCCAGCAGCCCCGTGGTAGCGGGAGGAAGATACGAGCAGTACTTC. As protein: CASSPVVAGGRYEQYF.

This sequence joins TRBV2 and TRBJ2-1, with a tentative D call TRBD2 (5 bases). The CDR3 covers 16 residues. From germline, CDR1 is SNHLY and CDR2 FYNNEI. The V gene lost 4 bases and the J gene lost 0 bases, with 13 bases spanning the gap. DNA for the CDR3: TGTGCCAGCAGTGGGTACAGCGGAGCCTCCTACAATGAGCAGTTCTTC. Translating gives CASSGYSGASYNEQFF. The variable domain in full, with the rest retrieved from reference TRBV2 and TRBJ2-1, is EPEVTQTPSHQVTQMGQEVILRCVPISNHLYFYWYRQILGQKVEFLVSFYNNEISEKSEIFDDQFSVERPDGSNFTLKIRSTKLEDSAMYFCASSGYSGASYNEQFFGPGTRLTVL.

This chain uses TRBV29-1 with TRBJ2-1; 9 bases fit TRBD2. V lost 6 bases to trimming and J lost 4 bases; unmatched junction nucleotides: 13. The CDR3 totals 16 residues. The germline V gene has CDR1 SQVTM and CDR2 ANQGSEA. The CDR3 here is CSVGGESGRKYNEQFF. For the CDR3, the DNA is TGCAGCGTGGGGGGGGAGAGCGGGAGGAAATACAATGAGCAGTTCTTC.

The chain has TRBV7-9 and TRBJ2-1; no definite D call. The CDR3 totals 10 residues. CDR1 is SEHNR, CDR2 FQNEAQ, per germline (reference sequence). V was clipped by 3 bases and J by 9 bases, with 3 bases between them. The CDR3 spells CASSLSEQFF. The CDR3 nucleotides read TGTGCCAGCAGCTTGAGTGAGCAGTTCTTC.

The V gene is TRBV29-1, the J gene TRBJ1-2; tentatively, D is TRBD1 (6 bases). CDR1 is SQVTM and CDR2 is ANQGSEA in the germline V gene. The CDR3 has 14 residues. Trimming stripped 1 base from V and 4 bases from J, with 13 bases between. This CDR3 is CSVEGAGHLYGYTF. Here the CDR3 DNA reads TGCAGCGTTGAAGGTGCGGGACACCTCTATGGCTACACCTTC.

V usage is TRBV6-4 and J usage is TRBJ1-3; D is uncertain. The germline CDR1 and CDR2 sequences are MRHNA and SNTAGT. This CDR3 comprises 9 residues. The ends were cut back, 8 bases at V and 16 bases at J, with 12 bases in the middle. For the CDR3, the DNA is TGTGCCAGCGCCCCCGCCCGGTATTTT. This codes for CASAPARYF.

The sample holds one count of this clone. CDR3 DNA sequence: TGTGCCAGCAGTACCTGGACAGGGGCGAAACGAGAGACCCAGTACTTC. As protein: CASSTWTGAKRETQYF. The rearrangement joins TRBV2 to TRBJ2-5, with 9 nucleotides matching TRBD1. The CDR3 runs 16 residues. After removal of 5 bases from V and 4 bases from J, the junction contained 11 bases not matched to a gene. Germline V CDR1 and CDR2: SNHLY, FYNNEI.

The rearrangement links TRBV6-5 to TRBJ1-2; the D gene is possibly TRBD1 (5 bases). Germline assignment: CDR1 MNHEY and CDR2 SVGAGI. Trimming stripped 0 bases from V and 2 bases from J, with 10 bases between. This CDR3 region has 15 residues. In nucleotides, the CDR3 is TGTGCCAGCAGTTACTCGTCGGGGGAAAACTATGGCTACACCTTC. It specifies CASSYSSGENYGYTF.

The chain links TRBV5-1 to TRBJ2-2; D unclear. The germline V gene encodes CDR1 SGHRS and CDR2 YFSETQ. The CDR3 runs 16 residues. Trimming removed 1 base from V and 5 bases from J, with 15 bases in between. CDR3 in amino acids: CASSLMVVMGTGELFF. Written as DNA, the CDR3 is TGCGCCAGCAGCTTGATGGTCGTTATGGGAACCGGGGAGCTGTTTTTT.

The V and J genes are TRBV15 and TRBJ2-5, with 9 positions matching TRBD2. This CDR3 region has 15 residues. J gave up 5 bases and V 1 base, and 5 bases lay outside the gene matches. Per germline, CDR1 LNHNV and CDR2 YYDKDF (reference sequence). The CDR3 sequence is CATSRGLAGSETQYF. In nucleotides, the CDR3 is TGTGCCACCAGCAGAGGTCTAGCGGGAAGTGAGACCCAGTACTTC.

V usage is TRBV27 and J usage is TRBJ2-7, with 9 nucleotides matching TRBD1. CDR3 length: 17 amino acids. Germline CDR1 reads MNHEY; CDR2 reads SMNVEV (reference sequence). Trimming cost V 3 bases and J 5 bases; bases outside gene matches: 14. The CDR3 protein is CASSFEPLGQGKNEQYF. The CDR3 DNA sequence: TGTGCCAGCAGTTTTGAGCCCCTCGGACAGGGGAAGAACGAGCAGTACTTC.

The chain joins TRBV20-1 to TRBJ2-7; 8 bases map to TRBD2. CDR3 length: 11 residues. The V and J ends lost 2 bases and 12 bases, in that order; junction bases with no gene match: 6. Germline assignment: CDR1 DFQATT and CDR2 SNEGSKA (reference sequence). The DNA of the CDR3 is TGCAGTGCTAGACTAGCGGGCTCATCGTACTTC. Amino acid sequence: CSARLAGSSYF.

Turning to this clone: One end of the junction does not line up with germline, which may come from a read error. The CDR3 region has the DNA TGTGCCAGCAGCGAAGCGGAGACAGCCTATGGCTACACCTTC. Translated, it gives CASSEAETAYGYTF. This chain uses TRBV6-1 with TRBJ1-2, with a possible D match to TRBD1 (5 bases). Germline CDR1 reads MNHNS; CDR2 reads SASEGT. The CDR3 runs 14 residues.